This T cell receptor beta chain was sequenced for a study of T cell changes during pregnancy in multiple sclerosis. TCRdb's copy holds only in-frame clones and misses some; the assay was immunoSEQ multiplex PCR. The table includes 15,000 to 20,000 clones, roughly 90% detected once. CDR3 size: 17 residues. Trimming stripped 0 bases from V and 4 bases from J, with 18 bases between. CDR1 MNHNS and CDR2 SASEGT come from the germline V gene. The source is a female donor in good health, enrolled as a control in a pregnancy study. This chain links TRBV6-1 with TRBJ1-2, with a possible D match to TRBD1 (5 bases). The sequencing here drew on CD8+ T cells from peripheral blood mononuclear cells, taken in the third trimester of pregnancy. The DNA for the CDR3 is TGTGCCAGCAGTGAAGCGGATCCGGGAGGGGCCGGCTATGGCTACACCTTC. Its translation is CASSEADPGGAGYGYTF.